The clone carrying this TCR beta chain was recorded many times. The data belong to a study of CD8 T cells in ankylosing spondylitis. Each CDR3 protein gets one entry after TCRdb re-called the 5' RACE reads with MiXCR. The sample has under 250,000 distinct CDR3 sequences, about 10% seen once. This clonotype originated in a male donor with ankylosing spondylitis or in good health (not recorded which). Input material: blood, either unsorted or a sorted T cell fraction (not recorded which).

The CDR3 reads CASSRGLEQYF. DNA of the CDR3: TGTGCCAGCAGCAGGGGACTCGAGCAGTACTTC. V is TRBV12-3 or TRBV12-4 and J is TRBJ2-7; D may correspond to TRBD1 or TRBD2 (6 bases each). The CDR3 loop spans 11 amino acids. The ends were cut back, 6 bases at V and 6 bases at J, with 9 bases in the middle.